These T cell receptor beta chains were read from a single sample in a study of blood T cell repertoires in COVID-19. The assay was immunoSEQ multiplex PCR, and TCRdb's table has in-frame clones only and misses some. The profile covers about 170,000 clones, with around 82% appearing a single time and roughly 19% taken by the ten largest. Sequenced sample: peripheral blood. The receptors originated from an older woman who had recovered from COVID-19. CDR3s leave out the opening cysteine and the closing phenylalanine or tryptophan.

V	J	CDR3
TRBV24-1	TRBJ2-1	ATSDPRGGLVRQF
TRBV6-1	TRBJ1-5	ASSENRDRVPRAGNQPQH
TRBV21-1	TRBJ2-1	ASSKVGRLAGGHEQF
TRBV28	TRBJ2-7	ASSTNRDTY
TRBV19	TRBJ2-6	ASGRPAGVLT
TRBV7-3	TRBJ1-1	ASSKRGTVRGTEAF
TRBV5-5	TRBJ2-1	ASSLLWPSSYNEQF
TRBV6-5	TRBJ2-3	ASSYLGTGTDTQY
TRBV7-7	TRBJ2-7	ASSAGALGAYEQY
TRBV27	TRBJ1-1	ASSKYKTINTEAF
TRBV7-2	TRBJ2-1	ASSLRGGVQF
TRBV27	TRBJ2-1	ASSPLSSIHEQF
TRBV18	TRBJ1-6	ASSALQGAGSPLH
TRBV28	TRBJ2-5	ASSPPGGLGETQY
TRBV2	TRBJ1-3	ASSATGSSGNTIY
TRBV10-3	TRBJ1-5	ATDAGGRGNQPQH
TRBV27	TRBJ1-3	ASSLAAGRNTIY
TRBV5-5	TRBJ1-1	ASSQGAGDTEAF
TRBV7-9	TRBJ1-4	ASSLARATNEKLF
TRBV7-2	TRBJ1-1	ASSRGRVNTEAF
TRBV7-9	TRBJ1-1	ASSLAGSQGARFSF
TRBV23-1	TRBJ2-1	ASPGSGGNNEQF
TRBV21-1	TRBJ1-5	ASSKRPSRHLSNQPQH
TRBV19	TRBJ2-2	ASFPQGSGSDGELF
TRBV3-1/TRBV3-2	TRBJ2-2	ASSPTNYANTGELF
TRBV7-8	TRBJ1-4	ASSSLQGGDEKLF
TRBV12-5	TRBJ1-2	ASGLAYRGGYT
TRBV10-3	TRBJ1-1	AISGGQRDTEAF
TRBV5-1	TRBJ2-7	ASSRTSGRSYEQY
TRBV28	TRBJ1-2	ASIPGAGQGYT
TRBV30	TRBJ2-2	AFPPPSGNTGELF
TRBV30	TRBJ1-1	AWGTGSTEAF
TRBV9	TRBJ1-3	ASSAGQWGNTIY
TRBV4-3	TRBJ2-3	ASSPQGLAGGGTQY
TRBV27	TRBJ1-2	ASSPWTGANYGYT